One T cell receptor beta chain is described in this entry. Antigen specificity is unknown. Here immunoSEQ multiplex PCR was the method, and the copy in TCRdb shows in-frame clones only, minus some. Here the sample spans tens of thousands of clones, 90% to 95% being singletons. The data belong to a study of OX40 agonist ivuxolimab in advanced cancers. Study at large: Eligibility admitted prior anti-PD-1, anti-PD-L1 or anti-CTLA-4 therapy; 35% to 40% had some. Three patients had partial responses: one hepatocellular carcinoma, two cutaneous melanoma.

Study results and caveats: In the 0.1 to 3.0 mg/kg range, CD4+ and CD8+ blood T cells had expanded clonally by week 6. Relative to CD4+ cells, CD8+ T cells on average had more expanded clones.

This material consisted of CD4+ or CD8+ T cells sorted from blood, taken in a trial of the OX40 agonist ivuxolimab. The TCR originated in an adult with an advanced solid tumor such as melanoma, head and neck, liver or kidney cancer.

The CDR3 protein is CASTLLGQPQHF. DNA for the CDR3: TGTGCCAGTACCCTTCTGGGCCAGCCCCAGCATTTT. The chain uses TRBV19 and TRBJ1-5; D is ambiguous. There are 12 residues in the CDR3. Germline V gene sequence: CDR1 LNHDA, CDR2 SQIVND (reference sequence). V dropped 7 bases and J dropped 7 bases, with 11 bases sitting between them.